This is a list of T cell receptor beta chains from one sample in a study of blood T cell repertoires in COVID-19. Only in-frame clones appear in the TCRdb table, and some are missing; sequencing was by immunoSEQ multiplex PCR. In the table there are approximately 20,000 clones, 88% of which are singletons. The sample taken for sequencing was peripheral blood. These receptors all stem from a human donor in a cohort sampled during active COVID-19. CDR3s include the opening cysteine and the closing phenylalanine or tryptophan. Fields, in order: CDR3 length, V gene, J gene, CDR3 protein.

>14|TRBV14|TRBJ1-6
CASRLSFDNSPLHF
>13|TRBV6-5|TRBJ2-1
CASSSGSTGNRFF
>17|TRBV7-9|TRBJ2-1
CASSPQPGVGNYNEQFF
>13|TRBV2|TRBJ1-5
CASVAGGNQPQHF
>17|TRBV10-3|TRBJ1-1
CAIKRGTGAGFDTEAFF
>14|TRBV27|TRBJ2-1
CASSLWTSDNEQFF
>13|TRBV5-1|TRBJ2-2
CASTTGHTGELFF
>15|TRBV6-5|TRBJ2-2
CASRDPRVNTGELFF
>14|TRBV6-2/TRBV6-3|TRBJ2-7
CASSYEQGTYEQYF
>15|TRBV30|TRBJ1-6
CACLNRDRANSPLHF
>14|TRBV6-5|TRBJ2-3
CASKWGQNTDTQYF
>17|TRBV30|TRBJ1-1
CAWSVLFGGAENTEAFF
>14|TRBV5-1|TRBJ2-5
CASSWTGSKETQYF
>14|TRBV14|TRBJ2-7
CASSQEPRGSEQYF
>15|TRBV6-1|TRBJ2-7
CASSEYRGGSYEQYF
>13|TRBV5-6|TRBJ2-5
CASSLTGGETQYF
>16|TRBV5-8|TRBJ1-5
CASSLVKGAGGRPQHF
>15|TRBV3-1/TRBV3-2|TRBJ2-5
CASSTLAGGRETQYF
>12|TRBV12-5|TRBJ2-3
CASGLDTDTQYF
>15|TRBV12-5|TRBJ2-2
CASGPGQGGTGELFF
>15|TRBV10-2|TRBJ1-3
CASLGSGAGGNTIYF
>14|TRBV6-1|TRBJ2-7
CASSERGQGFEQYF
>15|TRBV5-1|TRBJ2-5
CASSLERRRQETQYF
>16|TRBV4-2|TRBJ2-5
CASSPRTSGGEETQYF
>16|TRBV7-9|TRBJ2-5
CASSLRLAGEQETQYF
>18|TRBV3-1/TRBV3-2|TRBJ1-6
CASSQHSGQLSYNSPLHF
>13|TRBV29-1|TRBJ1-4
CSVGGRGGEKLFF
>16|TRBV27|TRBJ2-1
CASSLSRGIGSNEQFF
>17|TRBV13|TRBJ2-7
CASSLAPESGANYEQYF
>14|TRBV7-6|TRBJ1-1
CASSPDRMNTEAFF
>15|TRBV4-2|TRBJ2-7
CASSQPGQGFYEQYF
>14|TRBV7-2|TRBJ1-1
CASSLGAGGTEAFF
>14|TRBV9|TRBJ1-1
CASSPPGGGTEAFF
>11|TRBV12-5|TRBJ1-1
CASGLDTEAFF
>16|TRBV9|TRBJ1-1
CASSARRAQLNTEAFF
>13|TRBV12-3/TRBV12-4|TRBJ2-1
CASRWDKENEQFF
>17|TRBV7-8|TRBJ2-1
CASSSALAGGRDNEQFF
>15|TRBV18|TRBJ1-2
CASSPQGALNYGYTF
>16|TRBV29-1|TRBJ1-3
CSVEDPYSRSGNTIYF
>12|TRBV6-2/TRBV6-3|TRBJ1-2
CASSLGGPGYTF
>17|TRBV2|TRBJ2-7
CASSDTWPGQGTYEQYF
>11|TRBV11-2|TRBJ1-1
CASSLEYKAFF
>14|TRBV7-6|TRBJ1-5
CASSLASGGQPQHF
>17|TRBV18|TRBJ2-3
CASSPRRLAGGSDTQYF
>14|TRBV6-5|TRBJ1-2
CASSVGLTGDGYTF
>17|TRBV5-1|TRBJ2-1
CASSLNRDSRIYNEQFF
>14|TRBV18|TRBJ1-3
CASSADIRGNTIYF